Listed here are 14 T cell receptor beta chains from one sample, sequenced in a study of human T cells and chemical hapten exposure. Time point reported: patch test 1, 2 weeks after DPC sensitization. As to treatment: therapeutic diphenylcyclopropenone sensitization with weekly scalp DPC. TCRdb fed the RACE reads into MiXCR, producing one record per CDR3 protein. The sample carries 75,000 to 95,000 distinct CDR3 sequences, approximately 10% recorded once. Sequenced here: whole blood, sampled in connection with sensitization to the hapten diphenylcyclopropenone (DPC). Receptors were obtained from a woman aged 55-75 years with alopecia areata. Some clones in this sample may be carry-over from other donors' samples.

This clonotype has at least ten counts. The chain is built from TRBV6-4 and TRBJ2-3, with 7 bases lining up with TRBD1. The CDR3 contains 15 residues. V gave up 4 bases and J gave up 4 bases; unmatched junction bases: 8. CDR1 is MRHNA and CDR2 is SNTAGT in the germline V gene. CDR3 region: CASSADRVRADTQYF. The CDR3 bases are TGTGCCAGCAGTGCCGACAGGGTGAGGGCAGATACGCAGTATTTT.

This clonotype appeared many times. The CDR3 region has the DNA TGTGCCAGCAGCTCCCAAATCGCAACTAATGAAAAACTGTTTTTT. It encodes CASSSQIATNEKLFF. J is TRBJ1-4 and V is TRBV7-8, with D hard to call. The CDR3 is 15 amino acids. Germline V gene lookup returns CDR1 SGHVS and CDR2 FQNEAQ. Between the trimmed V and J ends, which lost 4 bases and 0 bases, there was a span of 9 bases.

The chain couples TRBV7-6 to TRBJ2-3; D may be TRBD1 or TRBD2 (5 bases each). Germline assignment: CDR1 SGHVS and CDR2 FNYEAQ. CDR3 length: 15 residues. V was clipped by 1 base and J by 6 bases, with 14 bases between them. The CDR3 DNA sequence: TGTGCCAGCAGCTTAGTGTTCGGGGCCGGGGATACGCAGTATTTT. Its translation is CASSLVFGAGDTQYF.

On this clonotype itself: An end of the junction differs from the germline gene, which may be a read error. The V call is TRBV19, the J call TRBJ2-1; possible D gene TRBD2, 7 bases. The CDR3 is made up of 13 amino acids. Germline loops: CDR1 LNHDA, CDR2 SQIVND (reference sequence). The CDR3 loop is CATEGGNYDEQFF. The CDR3, as DNA: TGTGCCACCGAGGGGGGGAACTACGATGAGCAGTTCTTC. Full variable domain (rest looked up from reference TRBV19 and TRBJ2-1): DGGITQSPKYLFRKEGQNVTLSCEQNLNHDAMYWYRQDPGQGLRLIYYSQIVNDFQKGDIAEGYSVSREKKESFPLTVTSAQKNPTAFYLCATEGGNYDEQFFGPGTRLTVL.

This rearrangement joins TRBV27 to TRBJ1-5; perhaps TRBD1 as D (6 bases). The V and J ends lost 6 bases and 4 bases respectively, with 13 bases between them. The CDR3 spans 14 residues. Looked up from germline, CDR1 is MNHEY and CDR2 is SMNVEV (reference sequence). The CDR3 region is CASRKSGQNQPQHF. CDR3 in DNA: TGTGCCAGCAGAAAGTCCGGACAGAATCAGCCCCAGCATTTT.

The chain is built from TRBV19 and TRBJ2-7; a weak D match, TRBD2 (5 bases). V shed 5 bases and J shed 0 bases, with 11 bases lying between them. The germline V gene encodes CDR1 LNHDA and CDR2 SQIVND (reference sequence). CDR3 length equals 14 residues. The CDR3 protein is CASSLDFLSYEQYF. The CDR3 DNA sequence: TGTGCCAGTAGTCTGGACTTTCTCTCCTACGAGCAGTACTTC.

A few counts support this clonotype. The V call is TRBV5-1, the J call TRBJ1-1, with D possibly TRBD1 on 6 matching bases. CDR3 length: 17 residues. The germline gives CDR1 SGHRS, CDR2 YFSETQ. V lost 3 bases to trimming and J lost 1 base, with 19 bases between them. The CDR3 spells CASSYGTGYGGNTEAFF. CDR3 bases: TGCGCCAGCAGCTATGGAACAGGGTACGGCGGGAACACTGAAGCTTTCTTT.

This clonotype was counted a few times. The V gene is TRBV19, the J gene TRBJ2-3; D may be TRBD2 (5 bases). The germline gives CDR1 LNHDA, CDR2 SQIVND (reference sequence). V was shortened by 4 bases and J by 0 bases, with 11 bases between the two germline ends. The CDR3 consists of 15 residues. The CDR3 here is CASSTRTLSTDTQYF. The CDR3 nucleotides read TGTGCCAGTAGTACCCGGACTCTAAGCACAGATACGCAGTATTTT.

This clonotype has at least ten counts. The CDR3 reads CASSFWGTDTQYF. The DNA of the CDR3 is TGTGCCAGCAGTTTTTGGGGGACAGATACGCAGTATTTT. The chain links TRBV12-3 or TRBV12-4 to TRBJ2-3, with D perhaps being TRBD1 or TRBD2 (5 bases each). The ends were cut back, 3 bases at V and 3 bases at J, with 7 bases in the middle. The CDR3 contains 13 residues.

In this sample, this clonotype turned up many times. The chain couples TRBV11-2 to TRBJ2-1; no reliable D call. CDR3 length: 15 residues. Trimming left V 3 bases short and J 2 bases short, with 11 bases between. Germline values: CDR1 SGHAT, CDR2 FQNNGV. The DNA for the CDR3 is TGTGCCAGCAGCTTCGGATTATCTCCCTACAATGAGCAGTTCTTC. Protein: CASSFGLSPYNEQFF.

This clonotype occurred many times. The rearrangement uses TRBV30 and TRBJ1-2, with D tentatively TRBD1 (5 bases). The CDR3 is 16 amino acids. Germline V lookup: CDR1 GTSNPN, CDR2 SVGIG (reference sequence). The V and J ends lost 2 bases and 0 bases respectively, with 16 bases between them. The CDR3 loop reads CAWSTHSGTANYGYTF. The DNA for the CDR3 is TGTGCCTGGAGTACACACTCAGGGACGGCTAACTATGGCTACACCTTC.

This clonotype occurred many times. The rearrangement joins TRBV5-1 to TRBJ1-5, with 8 positions matching TRBD1. The CDR3 has 15 amino acids. The V and J ends lost 4 bases and 3 bases, in that order; junction bases with no gene match: 6. Looked up from germline, CDR1 is SGHRS and CDR2 is YFSETQ. The CDR3 sequence: CASSRKTGDNQPQHF. CDR3 DNA: TGCGCCAGCAGCCGCAAGACAGGGGACAATCAGCCCCAGCATTTT.

The chain uses TRBV7-2 and TRBJ1-6, with unresolved D. This CDR3 comprises 15 residues. Germline CDR1 reads SGHTA; CDR2 reads FQGNSA. The ends were cut back, 5 bases at V and 10 bases at J, with 18 bases in the middle. CDR3 sequence reads: CASSPRTEPKSPLHF. Written as DNA, the CDR3 is TGTGCCAGCAGCCCCCGGACTGAGCCCAAATCACCCCTCCACTTT.

This clonotype was picked up many times. The chain uses TRBV7-9 and TRBJ1-2, with D unresolved. Germline V lookup: CDR1 SEHNR, CDR2 FQNEAQ (reference sequence). This CDR3 spans 15 amino acids. V lost 3 bases, J lost 5 bases, and 16 bases lay in between. The CDR3 nucleotides are TGTGCCAGCAGCTTTGGTGAGCCGGCGTATTATGGCTACACCTTC. Translated, it gives CASSFGEPAYYGYTF.